The 26 T cell receptor beta chains presented below share a single source sample, sequenced in a study of long-term antiretroviral therapy in people with HIV. Researchers report immunoSEQ v3.0 was run at survey level. Sequencing was performed with immunoSEQ multiplex PCR; in TCRdb, only in-frame clones are kept and a portion is missing. The sample consists of about 30,000 clones, more than 85% of them appearing once. Specimen: unsorted PBMCs, collected 2 years after starting antiretroviral therapy. The receptor set was obtained from a man between 50 and 59 years old with HIV.

V is TRBV6-5 and J is TRBJ2-7; 10 bases fit TRBD2. CDR3 size: 15 residues. Trimming cost V 6 bases and J 5 bases; bases outside gene matches: 10. Germline V CDR1 and CDR2: MNHEY, SVGAGI. The CDR3 sequence: CASRMGSSGSNEQYF. The DNA for the CDR3 is TGTGCCAGCAGAATGGGGTCTAGCGGGAGTAACGAGCAGTACTTC.

This clone has only one observation. The chain has TRBV28 and TRBJ1-1; 7 bases fit TRBD1. This CDR3 region has 13 residues. Germline V gene sequence: CDR1 MDHEN, CDR2 SYDVKM. V lost 8 bases to trimming and J lost 1 base; unmatched junction nucleotides: 4. CDR3 loop: CASRGQANTEAFF. DNA of the CDR3: TGTGCCAGCCGAGGACAGGCGAACACTGAAGCTTTCTTT.

V and J are TRBV6-1 and TRBJ1-2; 9 positions agree with TRBD1. The CDR3 is 13 residues long. Trimming removed 7 bases from V and 5 bases from J; junction bases left unmatched: 5. Per the germline V gene, CDR1 is MNHNS and CDR2 is SASEGT. Here the CDR3 reads CASNWDRVYGYTF. DNA for the CDR3: TGTGCCAGCAATTGGGACAGGGTGTATGGCTACACCTTC.

The chain is built from TRBV11-2 and TRBJ2-5; no clear D. V was shortened by 7 bases and J by 5 bases, with 8 bases between the two germline ends. The germline gives CDR1 SGHAT, CDR2 FQNNGV. CDR3 length equals 11 residues. In DNA, the CDR3 is TGTGCCAGCAACTCGTTCGAGACCCAGTACTTC. Translation gives CASNSFETQYF.

The CDR3 bases are TGTGCCAGCAGCTTAGCCCCGGGACGAAGGAACTATGGCTACACCTTC. It specifies CASSLAPGRRNYGYTF. This sequence joins TRBV5-5 and TRBJ1-2, with a possible D match to TRBD1 (5 bases). Trimming removed 2 bases from V and 2 bases from J, with 16 bases in between. Germline CDR1 reads SGHKS; CDR2 reads YYEKEE (reference sequence). The CDR3 consists of 16 residues.

This chain links TRBV5-4 with TRBJ1-2; 7 bases fit TRBD1. This CDR3 is 13 amino acids long. The J segment lost 7 bases and the V segment lost 0 bases, leaving 3 bases of the junction unmatched. Germline V CDR1 and CDR2: SGHNT, YYREEE (reference sequence). CDR3 in DNA: TGTGCCAGCAGCTTGGGACAGGGTAGTGGCTACACCTTC. Translating gives CASSLGQGSGYTF.

The gene calls are TRBV19 and TRBJ2-7; 10 nucleotides align to TRBD1. The length of the CDR3 is 15 residues. Trimming removed 1 base from V and 5 bases from J; junction bases left unmatched: 5. Germline CDR1 and CDR2: LNHDA and SQIVND (reference sequence). The DNA of the CDR3 is TGTGCCAGTAGTATAGGGACAGGGGGTAGAAACGAGCAGTACTTC. This translates into CASSIGTGGRNEQYF.

The chain is built from TRBV7-2 and TRBJ2-7; D not resolved. With 2 bases removed from V and 5 bases from J, the gap between germline ends came to 4 bases. CDR3 length equals 11 residues. The germline gives CDR1 SGHTA, CDR2 FQGNSA. CDR3 in amino acids: CASSLLDEQYF. The CDR3 DNA reads TGTGCCAGCAGCTTACTAGACGAGCAGTACTTC.

CDR3 sequence: CASSLALLAEVHRVTQYF. The CDR3 DNA sequence: TGTGCCAGCAGCTTAGCGTTATTAGCGGAGGTGCACAGAGTTACGCAGTATTTT. The chain links TRBV7-9 to TRBJ2-3; D may be TRBD2 (6 bases). The CDR3 has 18 residues. Trimming stripped 0 bases from V and 8 bases from J, with 24 bases between. CDR1 and CDR2 (germline): SEHNR, FQNEAQ (reference sequence).

This clone was detected a few times. The chain couples TRBV19 to TRBJ2-2; 8 bases align to TRBD2. After removal of 4 bases from V and 5 bases from J, the junction contained 6 bases not matched to a gene. Germline V gene lookup returns CDR1 LNHDA and CDR2 SQIVND (reference sequence). CDR3 length: 15 amino acids. CDR3 nucleotides: TGTGCCAGTAGTACGGCGGGGGGAGGAACCGGGGAGCTGTTTTTT. This encodes CASSTAGGGTGELFF.

The V call is TRBV5-1, the J call TRBJ1-2; 7 bases are shared with TRBD1. This CDR3 has 14 amino acids. The germline gives CDR1 SGHRS, CDR2 YFSETQ. The J segment lost 5 bases and the V segment lost 2 bases, leaving 6 bases of the junction unmatched. The CDR3 DNA reads as TGCGCCAGCAGCTTAGGGACAGCCCTTTATGGCTACACCTTC. As protein: CASSLGTALYGYTF.

In DNA form, the CDR3 reads TGTGCCAGCAGCTCTCAAGTGGTTGGCGGGAGGTTCGATGAGCAGTTCTTC. Its protein product is CASSSQVVGGRFDEQFF. This chain uses TRBV9 with TRBJ2-1; 8 positions match TRBD2. V trimming: 4 bases; J trimming: 8 bases; junction bases outside the gene matches: 17. The CDR3 totals 17 residues. Germline-derived CDR1 and CDR2 are SGDLS and YYNGEE.

The CDR3 sequence: CASSLTLKSEQFF. CDR3 DNA sequence: TGCGCCAGCAGCTTAACCTTAAAAAGCGAGCAGTTCTTC. The genes are TRBV5-1 and TRBJ2-1; D gene unclear. CDR1 and CDR2 (germline): SGHRS, YFSETQ. Trimming stripped 2 bases from V and 10 bases from J, with 13 bases between. The CDR3 totals 13 residues.

The V call is TRBV4-3, the J call TRBJ1-6, with D maybe TRBD1 (5 bases). Germline V gene data show CDR1 as LGHNA and CDR2 as YSLEER. The CDR3 spans 20 residues. Between the trimmed V and J ends, which lost 2 bases and 0 bases, there was a span of 20 bases. CDR3 DNA: TGCGCCAGCAGCCAAAGGGTAGCCGGGACCTCAATCTCCTATAATTCACCCCTCCACTTT. Protein: CASSQRVAGTSISYNSPLHF.

The chain couples TRBV6-6 to TRBJ2-7; 8 bases match TRBD1. The CDR3 has 15 residues. CDR1 MNHNY and CDR2 SVGAGI come from the germline V gene (reference sequence). The trim removed 6 bases at V and 3 bases at J, leaving 10 bases unmatched. The CDR3 bases are TGTGCCAGCAGCCGATCCGGGACAGGCGTCTACGAGCAGTACTTC. Its translation: CASSRSGTGVYEQYF.

This clone occurred a few times. The chain couples TRBV5-1 to TRBJ1-2; possible D gene TRBD1, 5 bases. Germline V gene lookup returns CDR1 SGHRS and CDR2 YFSETQ. Trimming removed 1 base at V and 7 bases at J, with 8 bases between. The CDR3 has 12 residues. Written as DNA, the CDR3 is TGCGCCAGCAGCTTGCAGGGTCGTGGCTACACCTTC. Residues: CASSLQGRGYTF. The whole variable domain, remainder taken from reference TRBV5-1 and TRBJ1-2, is KAGVTQTPRYLIKTRGQQVTLSCSPISGHRSVSWYQQTPGQGLQFLFEYFSETQRNKGNFPGRFSGRQFSNSRSEMNVSTLELGDSALYLCASSLQGRGYTFGSGTRLTVV.

V is TRBV15 and J is TRBJ2-7; D not resolved. The CDR3 contains 14 residues. V was cut by 0 bases and J by 2 bases, with 8 bases left in between. Germline V gene lookup returns CDR1 LNHNV and CDR2 YYDKDF (reference sequence). CDR3 loop: CATSRDRVAYEQYF. The DNA for the CDR3 is TGTGCCACCAGCAGAGATAGGGTAGCCTACGAGCAGTACTTC.

This chain uses TRBV4-1 with TRBJ1-6; maybe TRBD1 (5 bases). CDR3 size: 17 residues. Germline V CDR1 and CDR2: MGHRA, YSYEKL. The V and J ends lost 1 base and 6 bases respectively, with 16 bases between them. CDR3 coding DNA: TGCGCCAGCAGCCAAGTCTTGAGGGGACCGACTAATTCACCCCTCCACTTT. Translation gives CASSQVLRGPTNSPLHF.

This chain joins TRBV11-3 and TRBJ1-1; tentatively, D is TRBD1 (6 bases). The CDR3 length is 12 residues. The V end was cut by 5 bases, the J end by 8 bases, with 12 bases between. Germline V gene lookup returns CDR1 SGHNT and CDR2 YENEEA. DNA for the CDR3: TGTGCCAGCAGCCGCAGGGGTACCGAAGCTTTCTTT. Protein product: CASSRRGTEAFF.

The V call is TRBV7-3, the J call TRBJ2-7; 7 nucleotides match TRBD2. This CDR3 region has 13 residues. In germline, CDR1 is SGHTA, CDR2 FQGTGA. V dropped 5 bases and J dropped 6; count of bases not matched to a gene: 7. The CDR3 sequence is CASSPSGGFEQYF. Written as DNA, the CDR3 is TGTGCCAGCAGCCCCTCGGGAGGATTCGAGCAGTACTTC.

The chain has TRBV9 and TRBJ2-7; D not resolved. Trimming pared 0 bases from V and 7 bases from J, leaving 14 bases between. The CDR3 runs to 14 residues. The germline gives CDR1 SGDLS, CDR2 YYNGEE. CDR3 protein: CASSVGDIYREQYF. The CDR3 DNA follows: TGTGCCAGCAGCGTAGGAGACATTTATCGTGAGCAGTACTTC.

This chain links TRBV5-1 with TRBJ2-3; D is possibly TRBD2 (7 bases). Germline V gene data show CDR1 as SGHRS and CDR2 as YFSETQ. The CDR3 runs 14 residues. V lost 1 base, J lost 5 bases, and 11 bases lay in between. The CDR3 coding sequence is TGCGCCAGCAGCTTGTCGGGGGGCGGAGATACGCAGTATTTT. Protein sequence: CASSLSGGGDTQYF.

The chain carries TRBV27 and TRBJ1-2; D is undetermined. The CDR3 totals 13 residues. Trimming stripped 6 bases from V and 6 bases from J, with 14 bases between. Germline V gene lookup returns CDR1 MNHEY and CDR2 SMNVEV (reference sequence). The CDR3 bases are TGTGCCAGCAGACCCGCGGGGATCGATGGCTACACCTTC. Protein: CASRPAGIDGYTF.

This clone was recorded only once. V gene TRBV27 combines with J gene TRBJ1-1; no definite D call. Germline-derived CDR1 and CDR2 are MNHEY and SMNVEV (reference sequence). V was shortened by 5 bases and J by 1 base, with 14 bases between the two germline ends. The CDR3 is 15 residues long. The CDR3 DNA sequence: TGTGCCAGCAGTACCCTGGACGGTAGGAACACTGAAGCTTTCTTT. Translating gives CASSTLDGRNTEAFF.

The genes are TRBV10-3 and TRBJ1-1; D uncertain. Between the trimmed V and J ends, which lost 10 bases and 2 bases, there was a span of 8 bases. The CDR3 sequence is 11 residues long. The germline V gene encodes CDR1 ENHRY and CDR2 SYGVKD. In nucleotides, the CDR3 is TGTGCCACCCGAGGTAACACTGAAGCTTTCTTT. The encoded protein is CATRGNTEAFF.

This chain links TRBV19 with TRBJ1-1, with D perhaps TRBD1 (5 bases). Germline V lookup: CDR1 LNHDA, CDR2 SQIVND (reference sequence). The germline V and J ends were trimmed by 7 bases and 1 base, with 13 bases remaining between them. The length of the CDR3 is 14 residues. CDR3 bases: TGTGCCAGTACCTCAGGGCAGAAGAACACTGAAGCTTTCTTT. It specifies CASTSGQKNTEAFF.